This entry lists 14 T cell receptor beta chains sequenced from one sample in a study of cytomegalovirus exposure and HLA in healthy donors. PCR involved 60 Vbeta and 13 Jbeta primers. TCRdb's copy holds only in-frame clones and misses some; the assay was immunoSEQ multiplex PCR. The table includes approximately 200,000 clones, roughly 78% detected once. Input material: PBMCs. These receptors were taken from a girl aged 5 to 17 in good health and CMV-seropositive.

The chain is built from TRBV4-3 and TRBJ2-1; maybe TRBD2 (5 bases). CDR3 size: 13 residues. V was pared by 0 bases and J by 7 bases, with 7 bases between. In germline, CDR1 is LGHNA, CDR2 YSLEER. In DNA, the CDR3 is TGCGCCAGCAGCCAAGATACGGGGAATGAGCAGTTCTTC. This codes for CASSQDTGNEQFF.

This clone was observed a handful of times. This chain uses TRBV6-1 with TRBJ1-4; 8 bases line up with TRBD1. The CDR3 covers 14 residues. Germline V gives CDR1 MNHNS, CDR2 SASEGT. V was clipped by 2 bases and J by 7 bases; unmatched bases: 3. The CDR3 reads CASSEQGAGEKLFF. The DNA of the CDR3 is TGTGCCAGCAGTGAACAGGGGGCAGGTGAAAAACTGTTTTTT.

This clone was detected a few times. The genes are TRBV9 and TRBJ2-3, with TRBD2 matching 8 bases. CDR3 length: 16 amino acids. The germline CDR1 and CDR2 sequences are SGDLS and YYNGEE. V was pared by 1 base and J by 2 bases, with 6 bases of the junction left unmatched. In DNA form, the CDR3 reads TGTGCCAGCAGCGTATTGGGCGGGGGGAACACAGATACGCAGTATTTT. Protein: CASSVLGGGNTDTQYF.

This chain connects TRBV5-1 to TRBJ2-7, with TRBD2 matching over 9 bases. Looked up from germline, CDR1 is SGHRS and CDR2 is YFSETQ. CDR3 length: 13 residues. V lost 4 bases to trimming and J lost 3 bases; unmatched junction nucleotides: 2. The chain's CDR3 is CASSRAGGYEQYF. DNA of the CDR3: TGCGCCAGCAGCAGAGCGGGGGGCTACGAGCAGTACTTC. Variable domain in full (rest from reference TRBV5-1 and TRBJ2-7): KAGVTQTPRYLIKTRGQQVTLSCSPISGHRSVSWYQQTPGQGLQFLFEYFSETQRNKGNFPGRFSGRQFSNSRSEMNVSTLELGDSALYLCASSRAGGYEQYFGPGTRLTVT.

The CDR3 region is CASSFEYGTGGREQYF. In DNA, the CDR3 is TGTGCCAGCAGTTTCGAGTACGGGACAGGGGGGCGGGAGCAGTACTTC. V and J are TRBV6-5 and TRBJ2-7; TRBD1 aligns across 11 bases. V lost 4 bases and J lost 7; bases outside the gene matches: 12. Germline values: CDR1 MNHEY, CDR2 SVGAGI. The CDR3 totals 16 residues.

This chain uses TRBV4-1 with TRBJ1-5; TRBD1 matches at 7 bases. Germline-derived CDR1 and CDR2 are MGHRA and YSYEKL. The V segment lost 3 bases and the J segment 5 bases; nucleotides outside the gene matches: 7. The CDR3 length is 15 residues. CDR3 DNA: TGCGCCAGCAGCCAGAAGACAGGGAGAGATCAGCCCCAGCATTTT. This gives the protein CASSQKTGRDQPQHF.

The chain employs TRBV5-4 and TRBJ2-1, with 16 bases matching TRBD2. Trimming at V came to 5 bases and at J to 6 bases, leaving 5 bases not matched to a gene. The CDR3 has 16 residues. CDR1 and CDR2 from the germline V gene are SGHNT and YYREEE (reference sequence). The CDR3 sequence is CASSSGTSGGVNEQFF. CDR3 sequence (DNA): TGTGCCAGCAGTTCGGGGACTAGCGGGGGGGTCAATGAGCAGTTCTTC.

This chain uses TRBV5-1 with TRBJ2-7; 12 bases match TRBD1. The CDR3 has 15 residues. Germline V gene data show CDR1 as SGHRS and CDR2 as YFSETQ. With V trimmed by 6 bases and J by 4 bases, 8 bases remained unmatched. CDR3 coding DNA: TGCGCCAGCATCGCGGGACAGGGGGCAGGGTACGAGCAGTACTTC. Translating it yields CASIAGQGAGYEQYF.

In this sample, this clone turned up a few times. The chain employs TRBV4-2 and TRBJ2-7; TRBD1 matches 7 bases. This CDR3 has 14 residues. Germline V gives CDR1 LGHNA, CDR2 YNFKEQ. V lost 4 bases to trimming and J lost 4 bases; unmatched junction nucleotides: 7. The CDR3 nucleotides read TGTGCCAGCAGCCCCACGACAGGGCAGTACGAGCAGTACTTC. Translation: CASSPTTGQYEQYF.

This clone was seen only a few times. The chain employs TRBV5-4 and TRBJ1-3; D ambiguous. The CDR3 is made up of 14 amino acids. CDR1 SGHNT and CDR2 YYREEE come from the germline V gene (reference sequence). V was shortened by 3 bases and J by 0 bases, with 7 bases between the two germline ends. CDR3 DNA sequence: TGTGCCAGCAGCTCTCCGGGCTCTGGAAACACCATATATTTT. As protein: CASSSPGSGNTIYF.

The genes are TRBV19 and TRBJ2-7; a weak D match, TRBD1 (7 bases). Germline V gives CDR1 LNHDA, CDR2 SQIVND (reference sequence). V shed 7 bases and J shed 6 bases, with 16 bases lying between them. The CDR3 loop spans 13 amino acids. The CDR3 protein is CASISPQGGEQYF. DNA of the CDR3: TGTGCCAGTATCTCGCCCCAGGGGGGCGAGCAGTACTTC.

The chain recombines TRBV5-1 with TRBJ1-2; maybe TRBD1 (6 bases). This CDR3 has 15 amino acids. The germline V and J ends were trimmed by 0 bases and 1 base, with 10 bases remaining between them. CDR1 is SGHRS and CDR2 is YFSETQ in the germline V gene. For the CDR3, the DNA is TGCGCCAGCAGCTTGGCCCCGGGACATAACTATGGCTACACCTTC. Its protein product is CASSLAPGHNYGYTF.

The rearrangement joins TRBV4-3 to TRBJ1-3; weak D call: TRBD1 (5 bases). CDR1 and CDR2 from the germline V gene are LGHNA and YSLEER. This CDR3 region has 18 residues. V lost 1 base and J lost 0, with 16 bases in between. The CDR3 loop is CASSQGPGQNPSGNTIYF. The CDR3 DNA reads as TGCGCCAGCAGCCAAGGTCCAGGGCAAAACCCCTCTGGAAACACCATATATTTT.

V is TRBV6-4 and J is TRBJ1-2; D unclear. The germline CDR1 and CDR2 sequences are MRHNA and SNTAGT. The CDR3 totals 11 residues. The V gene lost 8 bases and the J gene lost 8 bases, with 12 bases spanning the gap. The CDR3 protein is CASPPGQGYTF. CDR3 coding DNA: TGTGCCAGCCCTCCAGGTCAGGGCTACACCTTC.